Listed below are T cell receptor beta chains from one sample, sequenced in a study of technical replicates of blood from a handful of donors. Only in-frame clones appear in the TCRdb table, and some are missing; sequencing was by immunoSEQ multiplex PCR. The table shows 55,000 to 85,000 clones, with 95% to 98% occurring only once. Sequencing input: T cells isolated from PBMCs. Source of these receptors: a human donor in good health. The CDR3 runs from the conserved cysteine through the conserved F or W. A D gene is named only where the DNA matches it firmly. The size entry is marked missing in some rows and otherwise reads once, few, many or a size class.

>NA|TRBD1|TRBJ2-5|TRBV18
TGTGCCAGCTCCCTGGACAGGGCGGAGACCCAGTACTTC
CASSLDRAETQYF
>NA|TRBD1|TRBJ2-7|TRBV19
TGTGCCAGCGGAAGGACAGGACCTTACGAGCAGTACTTC
CASGRTGPYEQYF
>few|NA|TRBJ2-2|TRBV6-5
TGTGCCAGCAGTTACTCGCCGGCCGGGGAGCTGTTTTTT
CASSYSPAGELFF
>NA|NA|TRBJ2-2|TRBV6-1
TGTGCCAGCAGTGAACTAGCGAACACCGGGGAGCTGTTTTTT
CASSELANTGELFF
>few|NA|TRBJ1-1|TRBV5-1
TGCGCCAGCAGCCTATTCCGGGATCGGAACGGCGAGGCTTTCTTT
CASSLFRDRNGEAFF
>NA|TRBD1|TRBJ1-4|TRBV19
TGTGCCAGTAGTTCTTCCCCAGGGGGAGAGGAAAAACTGTTTTTT
CASSSSPGGEEKLFF
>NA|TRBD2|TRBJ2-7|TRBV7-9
TGTGCCAGCAGCCGAGGCGGGGGTTACGAGCAGTACTTC
CASSRGGGYEQYF
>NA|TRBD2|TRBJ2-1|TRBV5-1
TGCGCCAGCAGCTATACTAGCGGGAGGGCCTATGAGCAGTTCTTC
CASSYTSGRAYEQFF
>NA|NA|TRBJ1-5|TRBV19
TGTGCCAGTAGTACCCCTCCCGGTCAGCCCCAGCATTTT
CASSTPPGQPQHF
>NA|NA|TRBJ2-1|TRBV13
TGTGCCAGCAGCTTATTCGGGTCCCGTTACAATGAGCAGTTCTTC
CASSLFGSRYNEQFF
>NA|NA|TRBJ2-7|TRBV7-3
TGTGCCAGCAGCCCGGACTTAAGCTCCTACGAGCAGTACTTC
CASSPDLSSYEQYF
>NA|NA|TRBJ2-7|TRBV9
TGTGCCAGCAGCGTAGTAGCCCGGGGGGAGCAGTACTTC
CASSVVARGEQYF
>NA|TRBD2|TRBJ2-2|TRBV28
TGTGCCAGCAGCCGTAGCGGGCGGCGGAACACCGGGGAGCTGTTTTTT
CASSRSGRRNTGELFF
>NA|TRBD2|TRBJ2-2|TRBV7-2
TGTGCCAGCAGCTTAGTCCCTAGCGGGATAAACACCGGGGAGCTGTTTTTT
CASSLVPSGINTGELFF
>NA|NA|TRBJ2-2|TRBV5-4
TGTGCCAGCAGCATCCTTAGCGGGAACACCGGGGAGCTGTTTTTT
CASSILSGNTGELFF
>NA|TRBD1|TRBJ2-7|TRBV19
TGTGCCTGGGGACAGCACCGACCCTACGAGCAGTACTTC
CAWGQHRPYEQYF
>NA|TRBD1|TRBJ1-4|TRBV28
TGTGCCAGCAGTTTATCAGGGACAGGGGGCCTGGCGGGAAAACTGTTTTTT
CASSLSGTGGLAGKLFF
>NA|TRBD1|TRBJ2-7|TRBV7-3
TGTGCCAGCAGCCGGGACAGCTCCTACGAGCAGTACTTC
CASSRDSSYEQYF
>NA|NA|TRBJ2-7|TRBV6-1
TGTGCCAGTGAAACAGGCGCCGGCTCCTACGAGCAGTACTTC
CASETGAGSYEQYF
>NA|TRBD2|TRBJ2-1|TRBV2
TGTGCCAGCGGGACTAGCGATGAGCAGTTCTTC
CASGTSDEQFF
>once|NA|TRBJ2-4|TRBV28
TGTGCCAGCAGCCTCCTCTCCCGGGGGGCGATGGCCAAAAACATTCAGTACTTC
CASSLLSRGAMAKNIQYF
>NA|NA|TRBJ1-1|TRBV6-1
TGTGCCAGCAGTGCGTACTATGGGTCTGAAGCTTTCTTT
CASSAYYGSEAFF
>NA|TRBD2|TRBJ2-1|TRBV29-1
TGCAGCGTTGGACTAGCGGAGGTGAGCTCCTACAATGAGCAGTTCTTC
CSVGLAEVSSYNEQFF
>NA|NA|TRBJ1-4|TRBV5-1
TGCGCCAGCAGCTTGGTGCCAGGGAATGAAAAACTGTTTTTT
CASSLVPGNEKLFF
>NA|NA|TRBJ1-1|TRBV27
TGTGCCAGCAGTTTAATAGGGGCGCGTACTGAAGCTTTCTTT
CASSLIGARTEAFF
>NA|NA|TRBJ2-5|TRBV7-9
TGTGCCAGCAGCTCCCCCGTCCGAGAGACCCAGTACTTC
CASSSPVRETQYF
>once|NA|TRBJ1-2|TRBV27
TGTGCCAGCAGTTTAATTGGACACCTATCTGGGGGCTACACCTTC
CASSLIGHLSGGYTF
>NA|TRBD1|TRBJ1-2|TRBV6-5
TGTGCCAGCAGCCCAGAGGACAGGGAGGAGAATGGCTACACCTTC
CASSPEDREENGYTF
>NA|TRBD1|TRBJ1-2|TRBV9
TGTGCCAGCAGCGCCATGACAGGGGGTTATGGCTACACCTTC
CASSAMTGGYGYTF
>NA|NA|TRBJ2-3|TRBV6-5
TGTGCCAGCAGTTACTCGAAACTGCTGAGCACAGATACGCAGTATTTT
CASSYSKLLSTDTQYF
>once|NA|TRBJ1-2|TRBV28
TGTGCCAGCAACGCCGGGTATGGCTACACCTTC
CASNAGYGYTF
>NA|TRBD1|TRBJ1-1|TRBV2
TGTGCCAGCAGTGAACTCCAGGACAGGGCGAACACTGAAGCTTTCTTT
CASSELQDRANTEAFF
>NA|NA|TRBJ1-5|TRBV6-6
TGTGCCAGCAGTTACTTGGCGACAGATAGCAATCAGCCCCAGCATTTT
CASSYLATDSNQPQHF
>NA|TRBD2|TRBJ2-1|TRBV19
TGTGCCAGTAGGATTGCGCGGGAGGGCAATGAGCAGTTCTTC
CASRIAREGNEQFF
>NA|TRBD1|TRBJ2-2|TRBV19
TGTGCCAGTAGAGGACAGGTTCCAAGGGAGCTGTTTTTT
CASRGQVPRELFF
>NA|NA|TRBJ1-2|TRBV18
TGTGCCAGCTCACCCCTAGGAGGGGTAAAGGAGAATGGCTACACCTTC
CASSPLGGVKENGYTF
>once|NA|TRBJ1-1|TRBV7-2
TGTGCCAGCAGCTTAGACCGGGTGAACACTGAAGCTTTCTTT
CASSLDRVNTEAFF
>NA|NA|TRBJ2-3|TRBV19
TGTGCCAGTAGTATAATAATCTCCACAGATACGCAGTATTTT
CASSIIISTDTQYF
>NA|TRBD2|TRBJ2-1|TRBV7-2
TGTGCCAGCGCGGTAGCGGGGGTTGGTGAGCAGTTCTTC
CASAVAGVGEQFF
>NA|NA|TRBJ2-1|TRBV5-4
TGTGCCAGCAGCTTAGGTGGGAGTCATAAGTTCTTC
CASSLGGSHKFF
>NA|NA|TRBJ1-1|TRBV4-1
TGCGCCAGCAGCCAAGATAGAGAGGTCACTGAAGCTTTCTTT
CASSQDREVTEAFF
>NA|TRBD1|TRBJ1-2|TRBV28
TGTGCCAGCAGGCTAATGACAGGGGGCTATGGCTACACCTTC
CASRLMTGGYGYTF
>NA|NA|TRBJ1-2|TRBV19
TGTGCCAGTAGTCTCGAGACAGTCTATGGCTACACCTTC
CASSLETVYGYTF
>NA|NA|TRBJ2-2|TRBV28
TGTGCCAGCAGTTATCCACTCGGGGAGCTGTTTTTT
CASSYPLGELFF
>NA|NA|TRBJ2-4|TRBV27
TGTGCCAGCAGCCTTACAGGGAGTCGAAACATTCAGTACTTC
CASSLTGSRNIQYF
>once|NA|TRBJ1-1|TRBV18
TGTGCCAGCTCACCCAGGGAACAGGGCTTGAACACTGAAGCTTTCTTT
CASSPREQGLNTEAFF
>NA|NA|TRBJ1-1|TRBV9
TGTGCCAGCAGCCCTAGTCTTAGTAATCTGAACACTGAAGCTTTCTTT
CASSPSLSNLNTEAFF
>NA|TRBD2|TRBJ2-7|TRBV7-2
TGTGCCAGCAGTTTAGCGGGAGGACTATTCTACGAGCAGTACTTC
CASSLAGGLFYEQYF
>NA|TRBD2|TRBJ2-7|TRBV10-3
TGTGCCATCAGTGAGTTTACGGGAGGTAAAGACGAGCAGTACTTC
CAISEFTGGKDEQYF
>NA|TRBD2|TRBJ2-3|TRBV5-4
TGTGCCAGCAGAGACCCTAGCGGGGACCCAGATACGCAGTATTTT
CASRDPSGDPDTQYF
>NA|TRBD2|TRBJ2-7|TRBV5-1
TGCGCCAGCAGCTTGGGACCGGGAGGGCTCAACGAGCAGTACTTC
CASSLGPGGLNEQYF
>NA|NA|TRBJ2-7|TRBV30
TGTGCCCTGGCGGAGAGCTCCTACGAGCAGTACTTC
CALAESSYEQYF
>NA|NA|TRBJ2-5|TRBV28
TGTGCCAGCACAACCCAGTCAGGGTCAAGTCCCCTAGAGACCCAGTACTTC
CASTTQSGSSPLETQYF
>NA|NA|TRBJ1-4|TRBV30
TGTGCCTGGTGTGTGGGGACTTTTGGTGAAAAACTGTTTTTT
CAWCVGTFGEKLFF
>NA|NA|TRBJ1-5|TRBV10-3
TGTGCCATCAGCTTAGATAGCAATCAGCCCCAGCATTTT
CAISLDSNQPQHF
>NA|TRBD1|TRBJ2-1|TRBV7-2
TGTGCCAGCAGTCTCCAGGGACAGGGCGACAATGAGCAGTTCTTC
CASSLQGQGDNEQFF
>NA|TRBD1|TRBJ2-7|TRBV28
TGTGCCAGCAGTTTAGGCGGGACAGGGGTCTACGAGCAGTACTTC
CASSLGGTGVYEQYF